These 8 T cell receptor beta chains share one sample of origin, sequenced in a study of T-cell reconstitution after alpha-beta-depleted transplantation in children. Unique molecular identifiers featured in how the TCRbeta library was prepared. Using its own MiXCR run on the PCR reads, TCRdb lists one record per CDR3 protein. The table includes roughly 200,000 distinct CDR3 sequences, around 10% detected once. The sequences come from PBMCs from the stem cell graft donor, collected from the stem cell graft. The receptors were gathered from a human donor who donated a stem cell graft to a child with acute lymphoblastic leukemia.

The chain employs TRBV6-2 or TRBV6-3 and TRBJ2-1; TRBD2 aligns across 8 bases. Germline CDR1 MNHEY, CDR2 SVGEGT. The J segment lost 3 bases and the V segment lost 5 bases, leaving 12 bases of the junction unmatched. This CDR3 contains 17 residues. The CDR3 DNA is TGTGCCAGCAGTACCCCCTTAGGTAGCGGGGTCTACAATGAGCAGTTCTTC. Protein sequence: CASSTPLGSGVYNEQFF.

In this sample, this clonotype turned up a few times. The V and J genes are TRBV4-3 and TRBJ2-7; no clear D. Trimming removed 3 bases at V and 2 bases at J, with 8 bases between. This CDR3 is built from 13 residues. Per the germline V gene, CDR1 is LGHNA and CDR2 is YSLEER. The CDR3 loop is CASSQEQTYEQYF. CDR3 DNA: TGCGCCAGCAGCCAGGAACAGACCTACGAGCAGTACTTC.

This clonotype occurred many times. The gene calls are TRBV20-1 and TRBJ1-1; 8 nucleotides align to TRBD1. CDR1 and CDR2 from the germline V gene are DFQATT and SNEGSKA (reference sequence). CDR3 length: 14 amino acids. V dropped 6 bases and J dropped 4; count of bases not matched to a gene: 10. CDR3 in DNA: TGCAGTGCCCCACCGACAGGGGCGGCCACTGAAGCTTTCTTT. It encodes CSAPPTGAATEAFF.

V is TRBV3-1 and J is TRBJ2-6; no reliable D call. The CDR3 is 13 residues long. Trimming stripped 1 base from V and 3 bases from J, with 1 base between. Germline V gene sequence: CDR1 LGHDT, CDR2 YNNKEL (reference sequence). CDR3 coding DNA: TGTGCCAGCAGCCAAGGTGGGGCCAACGTCCTGACTTTC. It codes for CASSQGGANVLTF.

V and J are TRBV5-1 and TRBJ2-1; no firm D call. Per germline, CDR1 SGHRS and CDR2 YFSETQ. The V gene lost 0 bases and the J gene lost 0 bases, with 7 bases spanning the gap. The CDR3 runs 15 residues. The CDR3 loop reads CASSLGSTSYNEQFF. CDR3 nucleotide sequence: TGCGCCAGCAGCTTGGGGAGCACCTCCTACAATGAGCAGTTCTTC.

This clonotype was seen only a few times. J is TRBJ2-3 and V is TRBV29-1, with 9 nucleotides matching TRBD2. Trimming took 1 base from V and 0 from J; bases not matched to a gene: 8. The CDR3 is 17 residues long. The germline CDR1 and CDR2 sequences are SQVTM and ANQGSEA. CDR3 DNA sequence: TGCAGCGTTGAAGGGCGCGGGGGGGCCAAAAGCACAGATACGCAGTATTTT. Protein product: CSVEGRGGAKSTDTQYF.

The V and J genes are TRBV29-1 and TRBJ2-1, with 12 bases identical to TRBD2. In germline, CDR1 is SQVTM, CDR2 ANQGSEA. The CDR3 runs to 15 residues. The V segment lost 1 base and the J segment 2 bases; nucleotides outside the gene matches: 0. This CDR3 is CSVEGLAGAYNEQFF. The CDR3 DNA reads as TGCAGCGTTGAAGGACTAGCGGGGGCCTACAATGAGCAGTTCTTC.

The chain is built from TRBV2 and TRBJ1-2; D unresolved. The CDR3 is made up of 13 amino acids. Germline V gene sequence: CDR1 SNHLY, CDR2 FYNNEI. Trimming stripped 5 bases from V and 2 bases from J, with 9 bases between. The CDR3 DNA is TGTGCCAGCAGTCCCGACGTGAACTATGGCTACACCTTC. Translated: CASSPDVNYGYTF.